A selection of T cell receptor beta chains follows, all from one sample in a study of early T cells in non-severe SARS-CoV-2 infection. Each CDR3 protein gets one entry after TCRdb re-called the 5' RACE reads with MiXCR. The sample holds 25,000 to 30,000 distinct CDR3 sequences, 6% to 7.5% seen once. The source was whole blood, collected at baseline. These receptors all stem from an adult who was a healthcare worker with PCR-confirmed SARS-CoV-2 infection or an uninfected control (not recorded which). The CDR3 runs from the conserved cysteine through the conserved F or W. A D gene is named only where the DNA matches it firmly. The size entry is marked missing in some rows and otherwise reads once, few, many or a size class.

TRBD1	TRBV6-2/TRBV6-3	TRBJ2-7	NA	CASSAPGQGYNEQYF	TGTGCCAGCAGTGCACCGGGACAGGGATACAACGAGCAGTACTTC
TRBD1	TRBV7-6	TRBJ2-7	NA	CASTLGEGATAYEQYF	TGTGCCAGCACCCTGGGCGAGGGGGCGACAGCCTACGAGCAGTACTTC
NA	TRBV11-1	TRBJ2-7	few	CASSPNGLAGSYEQYF	TGTGCCAGCAGCCCCAATGGGCTAGCCGGTTCCTACGAGCAGTACTTC
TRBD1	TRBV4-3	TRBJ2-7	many	CASSQEGGGRDEQYF	TGCGCCAGCAGCCAAGAAGGGGGCGGTCGGGACGAGCAGTACTTC
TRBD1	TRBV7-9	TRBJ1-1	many	CASSRGQSFIF	TGTGCCAGCAGCAGGGGACAGAGCTTCATCTTT
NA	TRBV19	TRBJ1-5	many	CASSIDRQLPNQPQHF	TGTGCCAGTAGTATAGACCGGCAACTACCCAATCAGCCCCAGCATTTT
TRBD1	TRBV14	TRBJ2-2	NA	CASRQGAYTGELFF	TGTGCCAGCAGACAGGGGGCGTACACCGGGGAGCTGTTTTTT
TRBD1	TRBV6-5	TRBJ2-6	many	CASRRDSSGANVLTF	TGTGCCAGCAGACGGGACAGCTCTGGGGCCAACGTCCTGACTTTC
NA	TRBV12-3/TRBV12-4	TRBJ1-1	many	CASSFGAGTEAFF	TGTGCCAGCAGCTTCGGCGCGGGCACTGAAGCTTTCTTT
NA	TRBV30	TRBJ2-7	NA	CAWSGGSYEQYF	TGTGCCTGGAGTGGAGGATCCTACGAGCAGTACTTC
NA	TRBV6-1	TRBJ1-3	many	CASSERVVTLSGNTIYF	TGTGCCAGCAGTGAGCGGGTGGTAACCCTCTCTGGAAACACCATATATTTT
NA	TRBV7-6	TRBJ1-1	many	CASSLKGSTEAFF	TGTGCCAGCAGCTTAAAAGGGTCAACTGAAGCTTTCTTT
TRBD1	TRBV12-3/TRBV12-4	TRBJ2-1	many	CASSPGQGRGRNEQFF	TGTGCCAGCAGTCCCGGACAGGGCCGTGGTCGCAATGAGCAGTTCTTC
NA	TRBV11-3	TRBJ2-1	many	CASGRVAGGLHEQFF	TGTGCCAGCGGACGCGTAGCAGGAGGTCTCCATGAGCAGTTCTTC
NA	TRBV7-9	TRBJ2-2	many	CASRMRGSTNGELFF	TGTGCCAGCAGGATGAGGGGGTCAACAAACGGGGAGCTGTTTTTT
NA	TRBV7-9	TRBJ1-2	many	CASSLLSGVSSHYTF	TGTGCCAGCAGCTTACTATCCGGGGTCTCCTCCCATTACACCTTC
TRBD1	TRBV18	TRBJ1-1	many	CASSPRGQGAIGEAFF	TGTGCCAGCTCACCTCGAGGACAGGGGGCTATTGGTGAAGCTTTCTTT
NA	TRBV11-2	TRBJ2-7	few	CASSLNKISYEQYF	TGTGCCAGCAGCTTAAACAAGATCTCCTACGAGCAGTACTTC
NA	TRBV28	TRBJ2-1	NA	CASSLVPNEQFF	TGTGCCAGCAGTTTAGTTCCCAATGAGCAGTTCTTC
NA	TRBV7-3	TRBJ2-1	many	CASSLSGRPSYNEQFF	TGTGCCAGCAGCTTAAGTGGGAGACCCTCCTACAATGAGCAGTTCTTC
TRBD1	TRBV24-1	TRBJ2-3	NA	CATSDTGTGTDTQYF	TGTGCCACCAGTGACACCGGGACAGGCACAGATACGCAGTATTTT
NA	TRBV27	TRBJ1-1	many	CAITPVGKNTEAFF	TGTGCCATCACCCCGGTAGGGAAGAACACTGAAGCTTTCTTT
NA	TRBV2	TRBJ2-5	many	CASSTSRGWNQYF	TGTGCCAGCAGCACATCCAGAGGGTGGAACCAGTACTTC
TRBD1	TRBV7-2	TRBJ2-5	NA	CASSLRQGGAKETQYF	TGTGCCAGCAGCTTAAGACAGGGGGGCGCGAAGGAGACCCAGTACTTC
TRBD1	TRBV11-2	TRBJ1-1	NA	CASSWGQVTEAFF	TGTGCCAGCAGCTGGGGACAGGTCACTGAAGCTTTCTTT
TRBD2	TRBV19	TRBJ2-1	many	CASSTPRLAGGEQFF	TGTGCCAGTAGTACCCCCCGACTAGCGGGAGGTGAGCAGTTCTTC
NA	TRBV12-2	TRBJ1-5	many	CASRLALGAAGGAGRQPQHF	TGTGCAAGTCGCTTAGCGCTAGGGGCCGCGGGTGGAGCTGGGCGTCAGCCCCAGCATTTT
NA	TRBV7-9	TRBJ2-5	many	CASGTWTTETQYF	TGTGCCAGCGGGACCTGGACAACGGAGACCCAGTACTTC
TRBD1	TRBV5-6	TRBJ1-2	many	CASSLTGVYSWGYTF	TGTGCCAGCAGCTTGACAGGGGTCTACTCGTGGGGCTACACCTTC
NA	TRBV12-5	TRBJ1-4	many	CASGPFNEKLFF	TGTGCTAGTGGACCCTTTAATGAAAAACTGTTTTTT
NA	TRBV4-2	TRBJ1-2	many	CASSPPGSAYGYTF	TGTGCCAGCAGCCCACCAGGGTCCGCTTATGGCTACACCTTC
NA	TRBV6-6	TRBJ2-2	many	CASRRQDTNTGELFF	TGTGCCAGCAGGCGACAGGATACTAACACCGGGGAGCTGTTTTTT
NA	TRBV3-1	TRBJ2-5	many	CASSQDRETQYF	TGTGCCAGCAGCCAAGACCGAGAGACCCAGTACTTC
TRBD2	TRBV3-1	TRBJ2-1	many	CASSRDGGLAARRFGNEQFF	TGTGCCAGCAGCCGAGATGGGGGACTAGCGGCACGGAGATTCGGCAATGAGCAGTTCTTC
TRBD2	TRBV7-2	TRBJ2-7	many	CASSLAASGTYEQYF	TGTGCCAGCAGCTTAGCGGCTAGCGGAACCTACGAGCAGTACTTC
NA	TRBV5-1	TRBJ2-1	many	CASSSGAYNEQFF	TGCGCCAGCAGCTCCGGGGCATACAATGAGCAGTTCTTC
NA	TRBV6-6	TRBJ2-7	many	CASSYTEGSYEQYF	TGTGCCAGCAGTTACACAGAAGGGAGTTACGAGCAGTACTTC
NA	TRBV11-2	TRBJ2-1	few	CASRLRRDEQFF	TGTGCCAGCAGGCTTCGCAGGGATGAGCAGTTCTTC
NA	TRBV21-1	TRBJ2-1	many	CASSTRSNEQFF	TGTGCCAGCAGCACCCGATCCAATGAGCAGTTCTTC
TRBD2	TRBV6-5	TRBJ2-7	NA	CASSYSTSGTYEQYF	TGTGCCAGCAGTTACTCGACTAGCGGGACATACGAGCAGTACTTC
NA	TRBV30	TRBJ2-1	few	CAWSSGWSYNEQFF	TGTGCCTGGAGTTCAGGGTGGTCCTACAATGAGCAGTTCTTC
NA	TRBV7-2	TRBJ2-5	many	CASTGWVQETQYF	TGTGCCAGCACCGGGTGGGTCCAAGAGACCCAGTACTTC
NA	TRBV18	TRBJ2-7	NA	CASSLSRVYEQYF	TGTGCCAGCTCACTTTCGAGGGTGTACGAGCAGTACTTC
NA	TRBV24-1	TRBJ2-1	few	CATSRPSSYNEQFF	TGTGCCACCAGTCGTCCTAGCTCCTACAATGAGCAGTTCTTC
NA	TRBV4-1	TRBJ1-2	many	CASSHDSGSGYTF	TGCGCCAGCAGCCACGACAGCGGTAGTGGCTACACCTTC
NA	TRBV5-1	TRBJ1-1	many	CASSSPTGNTEAFF	TGCGCCAGCAGCTCCCCCACAGGGAACACTGAAGCTTTCTTT
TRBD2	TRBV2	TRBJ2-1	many	CASRETSGVGDEQFF	TGTGCCAGCAGAGAGACTAGCGGCGTTGGCGATGAGCAGTTCTTC
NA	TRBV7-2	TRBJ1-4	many	CASSPFRSTGEKLFF	TGTGCCAGCAGCCCGTTTAGGTCGACGGGTGAAAAACTGTTTTTT
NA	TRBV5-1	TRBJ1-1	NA	CASSMTENTEAFF	TGCGCCAGCAGCATGACAGAGAACACTGAAGCTTTCTTT
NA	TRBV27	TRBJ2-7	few	CASSLSAQSYEQYF	TGTGCCAGCAGTTTATCGGCCCAATCCTACGAGCAGTACTTC
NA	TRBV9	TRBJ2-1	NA	CASSPQDSLLDEQFF	TGTGCCAGCAGCCCCCAGGACAGCTTGCTGGACGAGCAGTTCTTC
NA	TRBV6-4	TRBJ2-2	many	CASNKNGLASTGELFF	TGTGCCAGCAATAAAAACGGACTTGCTAGCACCGGGGAGCTGTTTTTT
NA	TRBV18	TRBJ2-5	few	CASSPGVKETQYF	TGTGCCAGCTCACCGGGAGTTAAAGAGACCCAGTACTTC